This TCR beta chain appears in the sequencing data of a study of cytomegalovirus exposure and HLA in healthy donors. General observations from the study: A later analysis reportedly found fewer N-insertions in an Asian-associated ancestry cluster than the roughly 700-donor mean. Earlier analysis found most TCR beta V segments productive about 90% or about 30% of the time. In the analysis, some V segments, TRBV6-2 and TRBV6-3 included, were excluded as indistinguishable.

This clone was seen a handful of times. Its specificity is not known. V dropped 0 bases and J dropped 2; count of bases not matched to a gene: 3. CDR3 size: 15 residues. CDR1 and CDR2 (germline): SEHNR, FQNEAQ (reference sequence). Primers: 60 Vbeta forward and 13 Jbeta reverse. TCRdb's table, derived via immunoSEQ multiplex PCR, lists solely in-frame clones and lacks some. The sample has about 230,000 clones, 85% seen once. Specimen: PBMCs. The genes are TRBV7-9 and TRBJ2-7; 8 positions match TRBD2. The receptor comes from a girl between 2 and 10 years old in good health and CMV-seronegative. DNA of the CDR3: TGTGCCAGCAGCTTAGCGGTACTAGCGGCCTACGAGCAGTACTTC. Translating gives CASSLAVLAAYEQYF.